A single sample is the source of the 8 T cell receptor beta chains below, sequenced in a study of blood T cell repertoires in COVID-19. Here immunoSEQ multiplex PCR was the method, and the copy in TCRdb shows in-frame clones only, minus some. The table records about 150,000 clones, 88% of them present only once. Sample: peripheral blood. The receptors stem from a woman aged 70-85 years with acute or convalescent COVID-19.

V usage is TRBV6-5 and J usage is TRBJ2-7; 8 bases are shared with TRBD1. Germline CDR1 is MNHEY and CDR2 is SVGAGI. The CDR3 is made up of 13 amino acids. V trimming: 8 bases; J trimming: 2 bases; junction bases outside the gene matches: 5. CDR3 residues: CASDRGPAYEQYF. The CDR3 nucleotides read TGTGCCAGCGACAGGGGCCCTGCCTACGAGCAGTACTTC.

The chain employs TRBV9 and TRBJ2-2; the match to TRBD1 covers 10 bases. Germline CDR1 is SGDLS and CDR2 is YYNGEE. V lost 0 bases, J lost 5 bases, and 4 bases stayed unmatched. The CDR3 loop spans 16 amino acids. The CDR3 DNA follows: TGTGCCAGCAGCGTAGCTGGGGGACAGGGGACCGGGGAGCTGTTTTTT. It is translated as CASSVAGGQGTGELFF.

The rearrangement joins TRBV6-5 to TRBJ1-3; 8 nucleotides line up with TRBD1. The CDR3 extends over 15 amino acids. J lost 3 bases, V lost 4 bases, and 5 bases had no gene match. The germline CDR1 and CDR2 sequences are MNHEY and SVGAGI. For the CDR3, the DNA is TGTGCCAGCAGTTCCAGGGGGCTATTTGGAAACACCATATATTTT. Translated: CASSSRGLFGNTIYF.

In DNA, the CDR3 is TGTGCCAGCAGCGCTATAAGGACAAGTCCGAACACTGAAGCTTTCTTT. As protein: CASSAIRTSPNTEAFF. The chain employs TRBV2 and TRBJ1-1; D is perhaps TRBD1 (5 bases). The length of the CDR3 is 16 residues. Germline V gene sequence: CDR1 SNHLY, CDR2 FYNNEI. Trimming removed 6 bases from V and 1 base from J, with 18 bases in between.

This rearrangement joins TRBV5-4 to TRBJ2-5, with 12 positions matching TRBD2. V gave up 0 bases and J gave up 5 bases; unmatched junction bases: 5. The V gene's germline CDR1 is SGHNT and CDR2 YYREEE (reference sequence). The CDR3 is made up of 16 amino acids. This CDR3 is CASSLGLAGGLETQYF. DNA for the CDR3: TGTGCCAGCAGCTTGGGGCTAGCGGGGGGGCTTGAGACCCAGTACTTC.

The rearrangement links TRBV6-5 to TRBJ1-4; D not resolved. CDR1 is MNHEY and CDR2 is SVGAGI in the germline V gene. The V and J ends lost 0 bases and 5 bases respectively, with 10 bases between them. This CDR3 is 15 amino acids long. CDR3 protein: CASSYSWALNEKLFF. The CDR3 coding sequence is TGTGCCAGCAGTTACTCTTGGGCTTTGAATGAAAAACTGTTTTTT.

This chain connects TRBV28 to TRBJ1-1; D gene uncertain. CDR3 length equals 12 residues. The V end was cut by 3 bases, the J end by 11 bases, with 13 bases between. The germline V gene has CDR1 MDHEN and CDR2 SYDVKM. This chain's CDR3 is CASSFPGFWAFF. CDR3 bases: TGTGCCAGCAGTTTCCCGGGGTTTTGGGCTTTCTTT.

The chain couples TRBV28 to TRBJ1-2, with D maybe TRBD1 (5 bases). CDR1 is MDHEN and CDR2 is SYDVKM in the germline V gene. V lost 3 bases to trimming and J lost 4 bases, with 6 bases between them. The CDR3 is 12 residues long. The CDR3 nucleotides read TGTGCCAGCAGTTTCCAGGGCTATGGCTACACCTTC. Its protein product is CASSFQGYGYTF.